The 22 T cell receptor beta chains listed next were all sequenced from one sample in a study of OX40 agonist ivuxolimab in advanced cancers. Library method: the immunoSEQ multiplex PCR assay. TCRdb took over this immuneACCESS table, retaining in-frame rearrangements with V and J assigned. Such tables are incomplete; in checked studies, under half of the missing clones stem from an unresolved V gene, and the remainder is unexplained. The sample table lists approximately 17,000 clones, roughly 78% of them with a count of one. Clones ranked in the top ten supply over 2% of the sample. The material sequenced was CD4+ or CD8+ T cells sorted from blood, taken in a trial of the OX40 agonist ivuxolimab. These receptors all come from an adult with an advanced solid tumor such as melanoma, head and neck, liver or kidney cancer.

This chain uses TRBV11-2 with TRBJ2-3; D may match TRBD1 or TRBD2 (5 bases each). The CDR3 is 16 residues long. Germline loops: CDR1 SGHAT, CDR2 FQNNGV. V was pared by 2 bases and J by 0 bases, with 12 bases between. This chain's CDR3 is CASSLRDPSSTDTQYF. DNA for the CDR3: TGTGCCAGCAGCTTAAGGGACCCATCTAGCACAGATACGCAGTATTTT. The full variable domain, rest sourced from reference TRBV11-2 and TRBJ2-3, is EAGVAQSPRYKIIEKRQSVAFWCNPISGHATLYWYQQILGQGPKLLIQFQNNGVVDDSQLPKDRFSAERLKGVDSTLKIQPAKLEDSAVYLCASSLRDPSSTDTQYFGPGTRLTVL.

The chain has TRBV2 and TRBJ2-5; no definite D call. The CDR3 has 13 amino acids. Germline V gene sequence: CDR1 SNHLY, CDR2 FYNNEI. V was trimmed by 4 bases and J by 4 bases, leaving 10 bases between them. The CDR3, as DNA: TGTGCCAGCAGTGTGGCTAGAGGAGAGACCCAGTACTTC. Its translation is CASSVARGETQYF.

The V gene is TRBV6-5, the J gene TRBJ2-7; 10 bases are a match to TRBD1. Germline assignment: CDR1 MNHEY and CDR2 SVGAGI. The CDR3 is 15 residues long. Trimming removed 2 bases from V and 3 bases from J; junction bases left unmatched: 4. The CDR3 loop is CASSYDGTGVYEQYF. The CDR3 nucleotides read TGTGCCAGCAGTTACGATGGGACAGGGGTCTACGAGCAGTACTTC.

The chain couples TRBV20-1 to TRBJ2-2; D is ambiguous. V was clipped by 3 bases and J by 11 bases, with 10 bases between them. The CDR3 runs to 11 residues. Germline CDR1 and CDR2: DFQATT and SNEGSKA (reference sequence). The CDR3: CSASGPQELFF. The CDR3 nucleotides read TGCAGTGCTAGTGGTCCACAAGAGCTGTTTTTT.

The CDR3 region is CASSSGGETQYF. The CDR3 nucleotides are TGTGCCAGCAGCTCTGGGGGGGAGACCCAGTACTTC. The chain recombines TRBV7-6 with TRBJ2-5, with a possible D match to TRBD2 (6 bases). From germline, CDR1 is SGHVS and CDR2 FNYEAQ. CDR3 length equals 12 residues. The V and J ends lost 4 bases and 5 bases respectively, with 8 bases between them. The variable domain in full, completed from reference TRBV7-6 and TRBJ2-5, reads GAGVSQSPRYKVTKRGQDVALRCDPISGHVSLYWYRQALGQGPEFLTYFNYEAQQDKSGLPNDRFSAERPEGSISTLTIQRTEQRDSAMYRCASSSGGETQYFGPGTRLLVL.

This chain links TRBV29-1 with TRBJ1-1; 10 nucleotides match TRBD1. The V gene's germline CDR1 is SQVTM and CDR2 ANQGSEA. This CDR3 comprises 13 residues. V lost 3 bases, J lost 10 bases, and 8 bases stayed unmatched. CDR3 in amino acids: CSVEGQGIYRAFF. CDR3 nucleotides: TGCAGCGTTGAGGGACAGGGGATTTATAGAGCTTTCTTT.

The V gene is TRBV7-8, the J gene TRBJ2-2, with TRBD1 matching 8 bases. Germline V gives CDR1 SGHVS, CDR2 FQNEAQ. The ends lost 5 bases at V and 6 bases at J; junction bases unmatched: 8. This CDR3 has 15 residues. CDR3 nucleotide sequence: TGTGCCAGCAGCCAGAGGACAGGGTCCTCCGGGGAGCTGTTTTTT. It encodes CASSQRTGSSGELFF.

This rearrangement joins TRBV19 to TRBJ2-1, with D perhaps being TRBD1 or TRBD2 (6 bases each). Trimming stripped 3 bases from V and 8 bases from J, with 14 bases between. CDR1 LNHDA and CDR2 SQIVND come from the germline V gene (reference sequence). The CDR3 sequence is 14 residues long. The CDR3 DNA reads as TGTGCCAGTAGTATCGGGGGCGCGCTCTATGAGCAGTTCTTC. Its protein is CASSIGGALYEQFF.

V usage is TRBV28 and J usage is TRBJ2-7; a weak D match, TRBD2 (6 bases). Germline V gives CDR1 MDHEN, CDR2 SYDVKM. The V and J ends lost 3 bases and 0 bases respectively, with 9 bases between them. The CDR3 length is 14 residues. CDR3 in DNA: TGTGCCAGCAGTTTTGGGGGGAGCTCCTACGAGCAGTACTTC. This encodes CASSFGGSSYEQYF.

This rearrangement joins TRBV7-2 to TRBJ2-7; 9 bases line up with TRBD1. The CDR3 sequence is 15 residues long. Germline lookup yields CDR1 SGHTA and CDR2 FQGNSA. Trimming at V came to 1 base and at J to 4 bases, leaving 5 bases not matched to a gene. As DNA, the CDR3 is TGTGCCAGCAGCTTAGAAGACAGGGGGTGGTACGAGCAGTACTTC. As protein: CASSLEDRGWYEQYF.

V usage is TRBV2 and J usage is TRBJ2-3, with D unclear. Trimming left V 4 bases short and J 6 bases short, with 5 bases between. The CDR3 covers 11 residues. Germline assignment: CDR1 SNHLY and CDR2 FYNNEI. CDR3 sequence (DNA): TGTGCCAGCAGTGTTACGGATACGCAGTATTTT. Translation: CASSVTDTQYF.

This sequence joins TRBV28 and TRBJ1-3, with 8 nucleotides matching TRBD1. The CDR3 is 14 residues long. J lost 2 bases, V lost 5 bases, and 2 bases had no gene match. Germline assignment: CDR1 MDHEN and CDR2 SYDVKM. For the CDR3, the DNA is TGTGCCAGCAGTAGACAGGGGACTGGAAACACCATATATTTT. Its translation is CASSRQGTGNTIYF.

The rearrangement joins TRBV19 to TRBJ1-3; 8 bases fit TRBD1. The CDR3 spans 12 residues. J was trimmed by 3 bases and V by 8 bases; bases with no gene match: 0. Germline lookup yields CDR1 LNHDA and CDR2 SQIVND (reference sequence). Here the CDR3 reads CASGTGGNTIYF. The CDR3 bases are TGTGCCAGTGGGACAGGTGGAAACACCATATATTTT.

The chain combines TRBV6-1 with TRBJ2-1, with 7 bases identical to TRBD1. V dropped 4 bases and J dropped 7; count of bases not matched to a gene: 10. CDR3 length: 15 amino acids. Germline V gene lookup returns CDR1 MNHNS and CDR2 SASEGT. Here the CDR3 DNA reads TGTGCCAGCAGTGGTAGCAGGGGGTTCCAGAATGAGCAGTTCTTC. This sequence encodes CASSGSRGFQNEQFF.

The rearrangement joins TRBV4-2 to TRBJ1-1; 11 bases are a match to TRBD1. Trimming removed 4 bases from V and 10 bases from J; junction bases left unmatched: 8. Germline CDR1 reads LGHNA; CDR2 reads YNFKEQ. The CDR3 runs 14 residues. Written as DNA, the CDR3 is TGTGCCAGCAGCCCCACCTCCGGGACAGGGGGAGCTTTCTTT. Its protein is CASSPTSGTGGAFF.

The chain combines TRBV7-2 with TRBJ2-3, with D possibly TRBD1 on 6 matching bases. The CDR3 has 14 amino acids. Germline V CDR1 and CDR2: SGHTA, FQGNSA. V was cut by 2 bases and J by 6 bases, with 12 bases left in between. CDR3 sequence (DNA): TGTGCCAGCAGCTTAAATGGGGGCGTGGATACGCAGTATTTT. Translated, it gives CASSLNGGVDTQYF.

The V call is TRBV7-3, the J call TRBJ1-1; 7 positions agree with TRBD1. The germline V gene has CDR1 SGHTA and CDR2 FQGTGA. The CDR3 runs to 14 residues. J gave up 1 base and V 5 bases, and 4 bases lay outside the gene matches. In DNA form, the CDR3 reads TGTGCCAGCAGCCCGGGACAGAAGAACACTGAAGCTTTCTTT. The encoded protein is CASSPGQKNTEAFF.

The chain employs TRBV19 and TRBJ1-2; the D is unclear. This CDR3 region has 17 residues. The V and J ends lost 6 bases and 2 bases respectively, with 22 bases between them. Germline-derived CDR1 and CDR2 are LNHDA and SQIVND (reference sequence). Here the CDR3 reads CASRGGQINFGNYGYTF. CDR3 bases: TGTGCCAGTAGGGGTGGGCAGATAAACTTCGGAAACTATGGCTACACCTTC.

The chain employs TRBV2 and TRBJ2-5; the match to TRBD1 covers 11 bases. Germline V gene data show CDR1 as SNHLY and CDR2 as FYNNEI. After removal of 8 bases from V and 1 base from J, the junction contained 15 bases not matched to a gene. This CDR3 spans 18 amino acids. CDR3 amino acids: CASRSGTGGKASQETQYF. The DNA of the CDR3 is TGTGCCAGCCGGTCCGGGACAGGGGGAAAGGCCTCCCAAGAGACCCAGTACTTC.

This clone was counted only a few times. The rearrangement joins TRBV27 to TRBJ2-7; D uncertain. The CDR3 is made up of 14 amino acids. From germline, CDR1 is MNHEY and CDR2 SMNVEV (reference sequence). Trimming stripped 4 bases from V and 0 bases from J, with 10 bases between. The DNA of the CDR3 is TGTGCCAGCAGTTCTCTCGTGGACTCCTACGAGCAGTACTTC. It yields the protein CASSSLVDSYEQYF.

V is TRBV2 and J is TRBJ1-4; 7 bases fit TRBD1. In germline, CDR1 is SNHLY, CDR2 FYNNEI. This CDR3 has 16 residues. V was clipped by 6 bases and J by 0 bases; unmatched bases: 7. The CDR3: CASRMGQGATNEKLFF. CDR3 coding DNA: TGTGCCAGCAGGATGGGGCAGGGGGCAACTAATGAAAAACTGTTTTTT.

The genes are TRBV2 and TRBJ2-7; D uncertain. The CDR3 totals 14 residues. The V end lost 6 bases, the J end lost 3 bases, and 15 bases lay between the germline ends. Germline-derived CDR1 and CDR2 are SNHLY and FYNNEI. CDR3 DNA sequence: TGTGCCAGCAGCCCCCGGACCTCGAACTACGAGCAGTACTTC. Translating gives CASSPRTSNYEQYF.